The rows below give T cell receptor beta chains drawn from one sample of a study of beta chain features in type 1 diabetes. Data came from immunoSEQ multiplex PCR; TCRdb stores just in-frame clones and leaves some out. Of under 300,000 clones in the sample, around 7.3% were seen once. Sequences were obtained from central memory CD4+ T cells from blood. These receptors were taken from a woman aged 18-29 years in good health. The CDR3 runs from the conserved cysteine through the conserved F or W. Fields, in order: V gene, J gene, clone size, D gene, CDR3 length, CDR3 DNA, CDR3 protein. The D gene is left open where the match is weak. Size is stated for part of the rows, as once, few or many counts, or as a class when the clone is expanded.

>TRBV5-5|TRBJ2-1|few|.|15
TGTGCCAGCAGCGAAGCGGTAAATTCCTACAATGAGCAGTTCTTC
CASSEAVNSYNEQFF
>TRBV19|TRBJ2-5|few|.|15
TGTGCCAGTAGTCCTCGGCTAGACAGGAAAGAGACCCAGTACTTC
CASSPRLDRKETQYF
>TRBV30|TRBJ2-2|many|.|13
TGTGCCTGGACTTTGGACCTCAACGGGGAGCTGTTTTTT
CAWTLDLNGELFF
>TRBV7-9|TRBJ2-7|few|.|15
TGTGCCAGCAGCTTATTGGGGGCCGGGTCCTACGAGCAGTACTTC
CASSLLGAGSYEQYF
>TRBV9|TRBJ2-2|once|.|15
TGTGCCAGCAGCGTAGACCCAGGGCCGACCGGGGAGCTGTTTTTT
CASSVDPGPTGELFF
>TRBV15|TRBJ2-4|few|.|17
TGTGCCACCAGCATGATAGAACTGACTTTAGCCAAAAACATTCAGTACTTC
CATSMIELTLAKNIQYF
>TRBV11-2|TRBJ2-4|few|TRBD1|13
TGTGCCAGCAGGAGGGGACAGGAGGGCATTCAGTACTTC
CASRRGQEGIQYF
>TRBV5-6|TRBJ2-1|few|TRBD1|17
TGTGCCAGCAGCTCCCTACAGGGGTCTAGCTCCTACAATGAGCAGTTCTTC
CASSSLQGSSSYNEQFF
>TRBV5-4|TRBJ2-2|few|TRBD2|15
TGTGCCACGGGACTAGCGGGGGGGACCACCGGGGAGCTGTTTTTT
CATGLAGGTTGELFF
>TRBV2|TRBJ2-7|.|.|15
TGTGCCAGCAGTGACGAGGGACAACCCCGAAACGAGCAGTACTTC
CASSDEGQPRNEQYF
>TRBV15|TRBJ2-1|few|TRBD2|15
TGTGCCACCACCCCAACAGCGGGGGGGGCCAATGAGCAGTTCTTC
CATTPTAGGANEQFF
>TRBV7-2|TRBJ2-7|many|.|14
TGTGCCAGCAGCTTAGGGCCAGGGCTCAACGAGCAGTACTTC
CASSLGPGLNEQYF
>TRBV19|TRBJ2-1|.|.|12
TGTGCCAGTAGTATTTCGTTCAGGGAGCAGTTCTTC
CASSISFREQFF
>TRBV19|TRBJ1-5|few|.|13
TGTGCCAGTATGGCAGGGTCGAGTCAGCCCCAGCATTTT
CASMAGSSQPQHF
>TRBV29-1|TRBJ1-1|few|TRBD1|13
TGCAGCTCGTGCGTGGGACAGGGGGAGCGGGCTTTCTTT
CSSCVGQGERAFF
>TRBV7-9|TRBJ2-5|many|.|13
TGTGCCAGCAGCGAGGGGGTTAGGGAGACCCAGTACTTC
CASSEGVRETQYF
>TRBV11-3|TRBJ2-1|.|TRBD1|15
TGTGCCAGCAGCCCCGGGACAGGGGTTTACAATGAGCAGTTCTTC
CASSPGTGVYNEQFF
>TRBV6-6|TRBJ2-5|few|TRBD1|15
TGTGCCAGCAGTTCCGGGACAGGGGGCCAGGAGACCCAGTACTTC
CASSSGTGGQETQYF
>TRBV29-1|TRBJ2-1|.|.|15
TGCAGCGTTGTAGGAGGGCAGGGGTCTTACAATGAGCAGTTCTTC
CSVVGGQGSYNEQFF
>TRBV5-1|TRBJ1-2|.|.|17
TGCGCCAGCAGCTTGTCGGGGCCCTCCATGACTAACTATGGCTACACCTTC
CASSLSGPSMTNYGYTF
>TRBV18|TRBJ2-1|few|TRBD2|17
TGTGCCAGCTCCCCCAGGCTTGGGCGGGAGGGCCGGAATGAGCAGTTCTTC
CASSPRLGREGRNEQFF
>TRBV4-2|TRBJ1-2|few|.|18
TGTGCCAGCAGCCAACTAATCGGGGGGCGGGCCCTAAACTATGGCTACACCTTC
CASSQLIGGRALNYGYTF
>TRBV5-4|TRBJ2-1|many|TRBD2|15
TGTGCCAGCAGATCCGGGACTAGCGGAAGCAATGAGCAGTTCTTC
CASRSGTSGSNEQFF
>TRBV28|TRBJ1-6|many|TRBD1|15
TGTGCCAGCAGTGGCAAACAGGGGAGTATCTCACCCCTCCACTTT
CASSGKQGSISPLHF
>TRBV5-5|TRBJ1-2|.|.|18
TGTGCCAGCAGCTTGTCGGTCACCCGAAGCAGGGATAACTATGGCTACACCTTC
CASSLSVTRSRDNYGYTF
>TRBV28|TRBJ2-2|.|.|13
TGTGCCAGCAGTTTAAGAACCCCCGGGGAGCTGTTTTTT
CASSLRTPGELFF
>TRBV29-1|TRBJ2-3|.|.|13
TGCAGCGTTGAGGTAACCGTGGCAGATACGCAGTATTTT
CSVEVTVADTQYF
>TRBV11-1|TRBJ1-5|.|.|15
TGTGCCAGCAGCCGCGACAGACACCCGGGCCAGCCCCAGCATTTT
CASSRDRHPGQPQHF
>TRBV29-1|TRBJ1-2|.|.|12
TGCAGCGTCCCGGTGGGGGACTATGGCTACACCTTC
CSVPVGDYGYTF
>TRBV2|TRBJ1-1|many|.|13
TGTGCCAGCACCTCCTCGATGAACACTGAAGCTTTCTTT
CASTSSMNTEAFF
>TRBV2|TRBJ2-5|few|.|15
TGTGCCAGCAGTGGGGTAGTTAGCAGGCAAGAGACCCAGTACTTC
CASSGVVSRQETQYF
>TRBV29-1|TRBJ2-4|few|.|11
TGCAGCGTTGTGGTGGGTTTGGGTCAGTACTTC
CSVVVGLGQYF
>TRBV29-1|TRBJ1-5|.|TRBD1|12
TGCAGCGCGGGACAGCCAAATCAGCCCCAGCATTTT
CSAGQPNQPQHF
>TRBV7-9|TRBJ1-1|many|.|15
TGTGCCGGAACCGAGGGGGGTAGCTTGAACACTGAAGCTTTCTTT
CAGTEGGSLNTEAFF
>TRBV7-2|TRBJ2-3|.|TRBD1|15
TGTGCCAGCAGCGGACGACAGGGGGGTACAGATACGCAGTATTTT
CASSGRQGGTDTQYF
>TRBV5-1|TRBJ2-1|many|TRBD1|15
TGCGCCAGCAGCTCCGGGACAGGGTCAGGCAATGAGCAGTTCTTC
CASSSGTGSGNEQFF
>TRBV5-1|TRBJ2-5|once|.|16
TGCGCCAGCAGCAACCGGGCCGTTCAGCCAGGAGAGACCCAGTACTTC
CASSNRAVQPGETQYF
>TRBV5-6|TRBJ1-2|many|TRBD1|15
TGTGCCAGCAGCTCAATCAGCAGGGGGTCCTATGGCTACACCTTC
CASSSISRGSYGYTF
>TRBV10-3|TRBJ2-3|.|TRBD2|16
TGTGCCATCAGCGGGACTAGCGGGGCGAGCACAGATACGCAGTATTTT
CAISGTSGASTDTQYF
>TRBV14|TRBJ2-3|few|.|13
TGTGCCAGCCAAGTACAACTCACAGATACGCAGTATTTT
CASQVQLTDTQYF
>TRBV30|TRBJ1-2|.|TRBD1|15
TGTGCCTGGAGTGAGTGGGGACAGGGGGCCAATGGCTACACCTTC
CAWSEWGQGANGYTF
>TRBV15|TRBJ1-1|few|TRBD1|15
TGTGCCACCAGCAGAGCCGGGACAGGGAACACTGAAGCTTTCTTT
CATSRAGTGNTEAFF
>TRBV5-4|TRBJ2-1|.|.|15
TGTGCCAGCAGCGGAAAACGGGTTTCCCTTAATGAGCAGTTCTTC
CASSGKRVSLNEQFF
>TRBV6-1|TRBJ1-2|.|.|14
TGTGCCAGCAGTGTACAACAGGGACCCTATGGCTACACCTTC
CASSVQQGPYGYTF
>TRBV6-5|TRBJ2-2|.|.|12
TGTGCCAGCAGTTCCTACACCGGGGAGCTGTTTTTT
CASSSYTGELFF
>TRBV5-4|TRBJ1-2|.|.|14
TGTGCCAGCAGCGAACAGGTAGCTAACTATGGCTACACCTTC
CASSEQVANYGYTF
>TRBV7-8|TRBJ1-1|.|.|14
TGTGCCAGCAGCGCTTTGCAAGGGGGCACTGAAGCTTTCTTT
CASSALQGGTEAFF
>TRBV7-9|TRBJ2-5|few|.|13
TGTGCCAGCAGCTTCGGTGGGGGTGAGACCCAGTACTTC
CASSFGGGETQYF
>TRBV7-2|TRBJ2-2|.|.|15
TGTGCCAGCAGCTCCCTCCCCTTAAACACCGGGGAGCTGTTTTTT
CASSSLPLNTGELFF